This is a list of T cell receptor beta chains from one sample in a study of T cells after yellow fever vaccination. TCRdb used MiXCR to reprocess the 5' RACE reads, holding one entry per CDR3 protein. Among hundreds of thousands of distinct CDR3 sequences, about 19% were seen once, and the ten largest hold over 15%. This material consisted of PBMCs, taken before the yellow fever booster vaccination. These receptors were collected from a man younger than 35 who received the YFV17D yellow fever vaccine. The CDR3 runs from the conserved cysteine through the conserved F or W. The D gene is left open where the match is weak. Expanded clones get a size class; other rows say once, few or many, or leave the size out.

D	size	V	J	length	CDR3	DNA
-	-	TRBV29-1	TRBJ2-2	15	CSVEVAVSDTGELFF	TGCAGCGTTGAAGTTGCCGTGTCTGACACCGGGGAGCTGTTTTTT
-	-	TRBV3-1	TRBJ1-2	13	CASSQGSGYGYTF	TGTGCCAGCAGCCAAGGCTCAGGGTATGGCTACACCTTC
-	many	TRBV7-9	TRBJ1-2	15	CASSLGAGSDYGYTF	TGTGCCAGCAGCTTAGGGGCAGGATCTGACTATGGCTACACCTTC
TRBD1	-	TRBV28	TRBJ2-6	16	CASSWDRKTGANVLTF	TGTGCCAGCAGTTGGGACAGAAAAACTGGGGCCAACGTCCTGACTTTC
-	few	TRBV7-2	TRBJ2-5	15	CASSLGAGEAETQYF	TGTGCCAGCAGCTTAGGGGCAGGGGAGGCAGAGACCCAGTACTTC
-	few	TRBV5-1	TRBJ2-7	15	CASSLGGDTTYEQYF	TGCGCCAGCAGCTTGGGGGGGGACACAACCTACGAGCAGTACTTC
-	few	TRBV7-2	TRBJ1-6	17	CASSLSKGESYNSPLHF	TGTGCCAGCAGCCTCTCCAAGGGGGAATCCTATAATTCACCCCTCCACTTT
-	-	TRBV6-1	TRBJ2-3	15	CASISRGSSTDTQYF	TGTGCCAGCATTTCCAGGGGCTCGAGCACAGATACGCAGTATTTT
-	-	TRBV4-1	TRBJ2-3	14	CASSQVRATDTQYF	TGCGCCAGCAGCCAAGTCCGGGCCACAGATACGCAGTATTTT
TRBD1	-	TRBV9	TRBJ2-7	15	CASSVGQGATYEQYF	TGTGCCAGCAGCGTAGGACAGGGGGCGACCTACGAGCAGTACTTC
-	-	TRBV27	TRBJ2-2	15	CASSLRGIETGELFF	TGTGCCAGCAGTTTACGAGGGATAGAGACCGGGGAGCTGTTTTTT
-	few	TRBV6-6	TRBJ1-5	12	CASSRGSQPQHF	TGTGCCAGCAGCCGGGGGAGTCAGCCCCAGCATTTT
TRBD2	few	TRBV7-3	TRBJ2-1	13	CASSLYGGDEQFF	TGTGCCAGCAGCTTGTATGGGGGGGATGAGCAGTTCTTC
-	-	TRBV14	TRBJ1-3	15	CASSQGMGPGNTIYF	TGTGCCAGCAGCCAAGGCATGGGACCTGGAAACACCATATATTTT
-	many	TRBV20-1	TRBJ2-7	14	CSARGSINPSEQYF	TGCAGTGCTAGAGGCTCCATTAACCCGAGCGAGCAGTACTTC
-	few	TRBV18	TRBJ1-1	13	CASSSDMNTEAFF	TGTGCCAGCTCATCAGACATGAACACTGAAGCTTTCTTT
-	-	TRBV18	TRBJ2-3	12	CASSPPSDTQYF	TGTGCCAGCTCACCACCGTCAGATACGCAGTATTTT
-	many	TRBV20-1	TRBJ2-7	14	CSARSGSEGGKQYF	TGCAGTGCTAGGTCCGGCTCCGAGGGGGGGAAGCAGTACTTC
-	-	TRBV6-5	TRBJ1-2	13	CASSYGSAYGYTF	TGTGCCAGCAGTTACGGGTCCGCGTATGGCTACACCTTC
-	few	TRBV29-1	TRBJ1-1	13	CSVVGQPNTEAFF	TGCAGCGTAGTCGGACAGCCGAACACTGAAGCTTTCTTT
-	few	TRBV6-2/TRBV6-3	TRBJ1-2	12	CASSLWAYGYTF	TGTGCCAGCAGTTTGTGGGCCTATGGCTACACCTTC